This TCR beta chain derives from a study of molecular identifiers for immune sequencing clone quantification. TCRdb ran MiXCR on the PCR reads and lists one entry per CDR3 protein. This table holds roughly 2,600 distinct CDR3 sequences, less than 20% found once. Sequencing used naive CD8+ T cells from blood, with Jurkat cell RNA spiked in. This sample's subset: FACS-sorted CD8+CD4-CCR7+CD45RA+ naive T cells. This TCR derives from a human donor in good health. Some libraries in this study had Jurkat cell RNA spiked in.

CDR3 nucleotide sequence: TGTGCCAGCGGCCTCGGGACGGGAGGACGCGAGCAGTACTTC. Its translation is CASGLGTGGREQYF. The chain is built from TRBV28 and TRBJ2-7, with TRBD2 matching over 7 bases. V shed 8 bases, J shed 6 bases, and the junction held 13 bases outside the gene matches. The CDR3 length is 14 residues. Germline assignment: CDR1 MDHEN and CDR2 SYDVKM.